A single T cell receptor beta chain is shown here with its context. The entry originates in a study of technical replicates of blood from several donors. Libraries were prepared by immunoSEQ multiplex PCR; TCRdb keeps only in-frame clonotypes and omits some of them. The sample holds fewer than 90,000 clones, roughly 93% seen once. V was pared by 7 bases and J by 4 bases, with 13 bases between. Germline V gene lookup returns CDR1 MNHEY and CDR2 SVGAGI. CDR3 length: 13 residues. This TCR was sampled from a human donor in good health. The sequencing sample was made of T cells isolated from PBMCs. The chain is built from TRBV6-5 and TRBJ1-2; TRBD1 is a possible D gene (6 bases). CDR3 DNA sequence: TGTGCCAGCACGACAGGTCCGACCTATGGCTACACCTTC. It specifies CASTTGPTYGYTF.